A selection of T cell receptor beta chains follows, all from one sample in a study of T cell responses to AZD1222 COVID-19 vaccine. Clones were sequenced by immunoSEQ multiplex PCR, and TCRdb holds only the in-frame ones, with some missing. Of about 160,000 clones in the sample, around 90% were seen once. The sequences come from peripheral blood, collected on day 0 of MenACWY control vaccination. The receptors stem from an adult in good health. The CDR3 runs from the conserved cysteine through the conserved F or W. Fields, in order: clone size, V gene, J gene, D gene, CDR3 DNA, CDR3 protein. A D gene is named only where the DNA matches it firmly. Some rows have no size entry. The others give once, few or many, or a class for an expanded clone.

abundance: NA; v_gene: TRBV7-2; j_gene: TRBJ2-1; d_gene: NA; CDR3nt: TGTGCCAGCAGCTTCGGGACCCAGGATGAGCAGTTCTTC; CDR3aa: CASSFGTQDEQFF
abundance: NA; v_gene: TRBV23-1; j_gene: TRBJ2-2; d_gene: TRBD2; CDR3nt: TGCGCCAGCAGTCAAAGGACTAGCGGTCCCAAGGACGGGGAGCTGTTTTTT; CDR3aa: CASSQRTSGPKDGELFF
abundance: once; v_gene: TRBV24-1; j_gene: TRBJ2-7; d_gene: NA; CDR3nt: TGTGCCACCAGTGGAGGGGGGAGCTCCTACGAGCAGTACTTC; CDR3aa: CATSGGGSSYEQYF
abundance: NA; v_gene: TRBV5-6; j_gene: TRBJ2-7; d_gene: NA; CDR3nt: TGTGCCAGCAGCCCTTTAGGCACAGAGGGGGAGCAGTACTTC; CDR3aa: CASSPLGTEGEQYF
abundance: NA; v_gene: TRBV9; j_gene: TRBJ2-6; d_gene: NA; CDR3nt: TGTGCCAGCAGCACTGGGGCCAACGTCCTGACTTTC; CDR3aa: CASSTGANVLTF
abundance: NA; v_gene: TRBV6-4; j_gene: TRBJ2-3; d_gene: NA; CDR3nt: TGTGCCAGCAGTCAGATTGGGACTAGCACAGATACGCAGTATTTT; CDR3aa: CASSQIGTSTDTQYF
abundance: NA; v_gene: TRBV30; j_gene: TRBJ1-2; d_gene: NA; CDR3nt: TGTGCCTGGAGTTGGCAGGCCTATGGCTACACCTTC; CDR3aa: CAWSWQAYGYTF
abundance: NA; v_gene: TRBV6-1; j_gene: TRBJ1-4; d_gene: TRBD1; CDR3nt: TGTGCCAGCAGTGAAATGGCAGGGGGGAATGAAAAACTGTTTTTT; CDR3aa: CASSEMAGGNEKLFF
abundance: once; v_gene: TRBV18; j_gene: TRBJ1-3; d_gene: NA; CDR3nt: TGTGCCAGCTCACCTTTCTCGACAGGCTCTGGAAACACCATATATTTT; CDR3aa: CASSPFSTGSGNTIYF
abundance: NA; v_gene: TRBV19; j_gene: TRBJ1-3; d_gene: NA; CDR3nt: TGTGCCAGTAGTGTCCGGGACATCGGAAACACCATATATTTT; CDR3aa: CASSVRDIGNTIYF
abundance: NA; v_gene: TRBV6-5; j_gene: TRBJ1-1; d_gene: NA; CDR3nt: TGTGCCAGCGGGGTCACATCGAACACTGAAGCTTTCTTT; CDR3aa: CASGVTSNTEAFF
abundance: NA; v_gene: TRBV14; j_gene: TRBJ2-5; d_gene: TRBD2; CDR3nt: TGTGCCAGCAGCCACCAACTAGCGGGAGCCCGGACCCAGTACTTC; CDR3aa: CASSHQLAGARTQYF
abundance: NA; v_gene: TRBV19; j_gene: TRBJ1-1; d_gene: NA; CDR3nt: TGTGCCAGTAGTATAGACGGGGATTCGAGGGGTACTGAAGCTTTCTTT; CDR3aa: CASSIDGDSRGTEAFF
abundance: NA; v_gene: TRBV7-9; j_gene: TRBJ1-1; d_gene: NA; CDR3nt: TGTGCCAGCAGCTTTGGCAGTCTGAACACTGAAGCTTTCTTT; CDR3aa: CASSFGSLNTEAFF
abundance: NA; v_gene: TRBV5-1; j_gene: TRBJ1-2; d_gene: TRBD1; CDR3nt: TGCGCCAGCAGCTTGGCGGGACAGGGGGTTGGCTACACCTTC; CDR3aa: CASSLAGQGVGYTF
abundance: NA; v_gene: TRBV3-1/TRBV3-2; j_gene: TRBJ2-1; d_gene: TRBD2; CDR3nt: TGTGCCAGCAGCTTTAGCGGGAGGAGCTCCTACAATGAGCAGTTCTTC; CDR3aa: CASSFSGRSSYNEQFF
abundance: NA; v_gene: TRBV28; j_gene: TRBJ1-2; d_gene: NA; CDR3nt: TGTGCCAGCAGTTCCGGGCCCGTGGAGGGCTACACCTTC; CDR3aa: CASSSGPVEGYTF
abundance: NA; v_gene: TRBV18; j_gene: TRBJ2-3; d_gene: TRBD1; CDR3nt: TGTGCCAGCTCACCTCAACAGGGGAGCACAGATACGCAGTATTTT; CDR3aa: CASSPQQGSTDTQYF
abundance: NA; v_gene: TRBV19; j_gene: TRBJ2-1; d_gene: TRBD2; CDR3nt: TGTGCCAGCGGGACTAGCGGGAGATCCAATGAGCAGTTCTTC; CDR3aa: CASGTSGRSNEQFF
abundance: NA; v_gene: TRBV5-6; j_gene: TRBJ2-3; d_gene: TRBD2; CDR3nt: TGTGCCAGCAGCTGGAGCGGGGGCCTCACAGATACGCAGTATTTT; CDR3aa: CASSWSGGLTDTQYF
abundance: NA; v_gene: TRBV12-3/TRBV12-4; j_gene: TRBJ2-2; d_gene: NA; CDR3nt: TGTGCCAGCAGTTTCGGTACAGGGGAGCTGTTTTTT; CDR3aa: CASSFGTGELFF
abundance: NA; v_gene: TRBV7-9; j_gene: TRBJ2-7; d_gene: NA; CDR3nt: TGTGCCAGCAGCTTAATTAAATACGAGCAGTACTTC; CDR3aa: CASSLIKYEQYF
abundance: NA; v_gene: TRBV11-3; j_gene: TRBJ2-5; d_gene: NA; CDR3nt: TGTGCCAGCAGCTTAGTCAGGTCCCAAGAGACCCAGTACTTC; CDR3aa: CASSLVRSQETQYF
abundance: NA; v_gene: TRBV6-5; j_gene: TRBJ2-7; d_gene: NA; CDR3nt: TGTGCCAGCAGTTACTCGAGGACGGAGGAAACCTACGAGCAGTACTTC; CDR3aa: CASSYSRTEETYEQYF